The 18 T cell receptor beta chains below were found in one sample sequenced in a study of cytomegalovirus exposure and HLA in healthy donors. Vbeta (60) and Jbeta (13) primers were used in the PCR. Using immunoSEQ multiplex PCR, the repertoire was profiled, and TCRdb retains in-frame clones only, with some absent. The data show over 200,000 clones, approximately 80% seen once. The sequenced sample consisted of PBMCs. Every receptor here comes from a woman aged 35 to 49 in good health and CMV-seronegative.

The genes are TRBV30 and TRBJ2-7; TRBD1 aligns across 9 bases. The V gene end was trimmed by 5 bases and the J gene end by 4 bases; junction bases not matched to a gene: 9. CDR1 is GTSNPN and CDR2 is SVGIG in the germline V gene (reference sequence). This CDR3 region has 14 residues. The CDR3 region has the DNA TGTGCCTGGGCCGGCTGGGACAGGGCTTACGAGCAGTACTTC. Its protein product is CAWAGWDRAYEQYF.

This chain links TRBV7-2 with TRBJ2-2, with D unclear. Germline values: CDR1 SGHTA, CDR2 FQGNSA. The CDR3 loop spans 16 amino acids. The V and J ends lost 5 bases and 4 bases respectively, with 17 bases between them. CDR3: CASSPLALVSTGELFF. In nucleotides, the CDR3 is TGTGCCAGCAGCCCCCTTGCCCTAGTGAGCACCGGGGAGCTGTTTTTT.

The rearrangement links TRBV11-1 to TRBJ2-2; D is uncertain. Germline CDR1 and CDR2: SGHAT and FQDESV (reference sequence). Trimming stripped 5 bases from V and 0 bases from J, with 13 bases between. The CDR3 length is 16 residues. The CDR3 region has the DNA TGTGCCAGCAGCCACGCGGTGATCTCGAACACCGGGGAGCTGTTTTTT. Translated: CASSHAVISNTGELFF.

This clone was observed a single time. The V and J genes are TRBV18 and TRBJ2-1; D gene unclear. Germline CDR1 is KGHSH and CDR2 is LQKENI. The length of the CDR3 is 14 residues. Trimming took 3 bases from V and 0 from J, leaving 6 bases between them. The CDR3 region has the DNA TGTGCCAGCTCACCTCCGAGCTCCTACAATGAGCAGTTCTTC. It yields the protein CASSPPSSYNEQFF.

V is TRBV4-3 and J is TRBJ2-1; either TRBD1 or TRBD2 may fit D (7 bases each). The CDR3 runs 15 residues. CDR1 is LGHNA, CDR2 YSLEER, per germline. V shed 9 bases and J shed 7 bases, with 22 bases lying between them. The CDR3 spells CASSRGGPIGNEQFF. CDR3 in DNA: TGCGCCAGTAGCAGGGGGGGTCCAATTGGGAATGAGCAGTTCTTC.

V is TRBV7-2 and J is TRBJ2-2; 12 bases are a match to TRBD1. The V gene's germline CDR1 is SGHTA and CDR2 FQGNSA. The CDR3 contains 17 residues. Trimming at V came to 3 bases and at J to 7 bases, leaving 9 bases not matched to a gene. CDR3: CASSFDPGTGGSGELFF. CDR3 nucleotides: TGTGCCAGCAGCTTCGACCCCGGGACAGGGGGCAGCGGGGAGCTGTTTTTT.

V is TRBV9 and J is TRBJ2-7, with TRBD2 matching 12 bases. V lost 0 bases to trimming and J lost 0 bases; unmatched junction nucleotides: 4. This CDR3 region has 17 residues. CDR1 is SGDLS and CDR2 is YYNGEE in the germline V gene. The CDR3 spells CASSVGPTSGSSYEQYF. CDR3 bases: TGTGCCAGCAGCGTAGGACCGACTAGCGGGAGCTCCTACGAGCAGTACTTC.

This chain uses TRBV30 with TRBJ1-1, with a possible D match to TRBD1 (6 bases). Germline CDR1 GTSNPN, CDR2 SVGIG (reference sequence). This CDR3 is built from 16 residues. V lost 1 base and J 1 base, leaving 16 bases between the germline ends. In DNA form, the CDR3 reads TGTGCCTGGAGTGCAAAGACGGGGGGCTGGAACACTGAAGCTTTCTTT. This encodes CAWSAKTGGWNTEAFF.

This chain uses TRBV2 with TRBJ1-3; 8 positions match TRBD1. V gave up 8 bases and J gave up 9 bases; unmatched junction bases: 15. The CDR3 has 15 residues. Germline-derived CDR1 and CDR2 are SNHLY and FYNNEI. The CDR3 region has the DNA TGTGCCAGCGGACCGGACAGGGCTTCCTCCCGCACCATATATTTT. It encodes CASGPDRASSRTIYF.

The rearrangement links TRBV6-1 to TRBJ1-1; D is uncertain. Germline loops: CDR1 MNHNS, CDR2 SASEGT. V gave up 2 bases and J gave up 7 bases, with 14 bases separating them. The CDR3 is made up of 14 amino acids. The CDR3 DNA follows: TGTGCCAGCAGTGAACGTCCTATAAACGTTGAAGCTTTCTTT. Protein sequence: CASSERPINVEAFF.

This clone was observed a single time. The chain is built from TRBV15 and TRBJ1-5, with D tentatively TRBD1 (5 bases). V was trimmed by 8 bases and J by 0 bases, leaving 11 bases between them. The CDR3 has 14 residues. CDR1 is LNHNV, CDR2 YYDKDF, per germline (reference sequence). The CDR3 DNA reads as TGTGCCACCGGACACACTATTAGCAATCAGCCCCAGCATTTT. Translation: CATGHTISNQPQHF.

For this clone: Other nucleotide sequences in the sample specify the same CDR3. The V and J genes are TRBV5-1 and TRBJ2-2; possible D gene TRBD1, 5 bases. Germline CDR1 reads SGHRS; CDR2 reads YFSETQ. This CDR3 is built from 15 residues. V was pared by 3 bases and J by 2 bases, with 11 bases between. The CDR3 region is CASSSGQANTGELFF. CDR3 DNA sequence: TGCGCCAGCAGCTCAGGACAAGCAAACACCGGGGAGCTGTTTTTT.

The genes are TRBV5-1 and TRBJ1-1; D perhaps matches TRBD1 (5 bases). Trimming pared 0 bases from V and 4 bases from J, leaving 19 bases between. The CDR3 has 17 residues. Per the germline V gene, CDR1 is SGHRS and CDR2 is YFSETQ. The CDR3 DNA is TGCGCCAGCAGCTTGGGGGCCCTCAATGGGGCGTCCACTGAAGCTTTCTTT. Amino acid sequence: CASSLGALNGASTEAFF. Drawing the rest from reference TRBV5-1 and TRBJ1-1, the complete variable domain is KAGVTQTPRYLIKTRGQQVTLSCSPISGHRSVSWYQQTPGQGLQFLFEYFSETQRNKGNFPGRFSGRQFSNSRSEMNVSTLELGDSALYLCASSLGALNGASTEAFFGQGTRLTVV.

The gene calls are TRBV9 and TRBJ1-5, with a weak D call TRBD1 (5 bases). Germline assignment: CDR1 SGDLS and CDR2 YYNGEE. Trimming shortened V by 3 bases and J by 6 bases, and 13 bases separated the two germline ends. The CDR3 has 14 residues. In DNA form, the CDR3 reads TGTGCCAGCAGCGAGAGGGACGGGGGTCAGCCCCAGCATTTT. It encodes CASSERDGGQPQHF.

The rearrangement joins TRBV9 to TRBJ1-6; 8 bases fit TRBD1. The germline V gene has CDR1 SGDLS and CDR2 YYNGEE. The CDR3 covers 15 residues. The V gene end was trimmed by 1 base and the J gene end by 10 bases; junction bases not matched to a gene: 7. CDR3 sequence (DNA): TGTGCCAGCAGCGTACAACAGGGGGGGGGATCACCCCTCCACTTT. Translated, it gives CASSVQQGGGSPLHF.

V gene TRBV5-6 combines with J gene TRBJ1-5; the D gene is possibly TRBD1 (5 bases). Germline V gene data show CDR1 as SGHDT and CDR2 as YYEEEE. The V and J ends lost 0 bases and 9 bases respectively, with 10 bases between them. The CDR3 sequence is 13 residues long. The CDR3 is CASSLGQLPPQHF. Here the CDR3 DNA reads TGTGCCAGCAGCTTGGGACAGTTACCGCCCCAGCATTTT.

The chain employs TRBV27 and TRBJ2-7, with D possibly being TRBD2 (5 bases). Germline assignment: CDR1 MNHEY and CDR2 SMNVEV (reference sequence). V lost 2 bases and J 6 bases, leaving 14 bases between the germline ends. The CDR3 consists of 14 residues. CDR3 nucleotide sequence: TGTGCCAGCAGTTTAGGTTCGACTACACTCGAGCAGTACTTC. As protein: CASSLGSTTLEQYF.

The rearrangement joins TRBV18 to TRBJ1-5, with D uncertain. The CDR3 loop spans 13 amino acids. Germline V gene lookup returns CDR1 KGHSH and CDR2 LQKENI. V lost 6 bases and J 5 bases, leaving 11 bases between the germline ends. DNA for the CDR3: TGTGCCAGCTCGCCTGAGGTGGATCAGCCCCAGCATTTT. Protein product: CASSPEVDQPQHF. Full variable domain (rest looked up from reference TRBV18 and TRBJ1-5): NAGVMQNPRHLVRRRGQEARLRCSPMKGHSHVYWYRQLPEEGLKFMVYLQKENIIDESGMPKERFSAEFPKEGPSILRIQQVVRGDSAAYFCASSPEVDQPQHFGDGTRLSIL.